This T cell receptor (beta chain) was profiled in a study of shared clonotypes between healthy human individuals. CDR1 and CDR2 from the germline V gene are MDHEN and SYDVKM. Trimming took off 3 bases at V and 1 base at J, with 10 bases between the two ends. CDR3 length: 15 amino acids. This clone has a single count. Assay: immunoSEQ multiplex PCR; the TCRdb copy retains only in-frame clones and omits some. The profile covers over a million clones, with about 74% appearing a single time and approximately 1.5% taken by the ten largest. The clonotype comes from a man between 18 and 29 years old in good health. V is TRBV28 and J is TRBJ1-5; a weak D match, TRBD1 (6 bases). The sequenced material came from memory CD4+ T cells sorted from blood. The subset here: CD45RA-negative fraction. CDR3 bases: TGTGCCAGCAGTTTGGAGGGGGGAAGCAATCAGCCCCAGCATTTT. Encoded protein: CASSLEGGSNQPQHF.